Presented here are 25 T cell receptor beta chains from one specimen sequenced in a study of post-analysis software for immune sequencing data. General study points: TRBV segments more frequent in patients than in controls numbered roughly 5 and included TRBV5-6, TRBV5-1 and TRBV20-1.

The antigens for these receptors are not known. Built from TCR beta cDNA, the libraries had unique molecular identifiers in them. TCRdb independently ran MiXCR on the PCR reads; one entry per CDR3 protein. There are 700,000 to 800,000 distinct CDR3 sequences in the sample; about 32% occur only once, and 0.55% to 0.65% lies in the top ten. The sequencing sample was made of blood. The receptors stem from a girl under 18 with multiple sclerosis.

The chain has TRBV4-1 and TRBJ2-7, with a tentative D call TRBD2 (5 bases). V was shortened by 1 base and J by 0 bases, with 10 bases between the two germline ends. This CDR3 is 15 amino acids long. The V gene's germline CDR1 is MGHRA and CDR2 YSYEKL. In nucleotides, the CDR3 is TGCGCCAGCAGCCAAGCGGACTGGGACTCCTACGAGCAGTACTTC. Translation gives CASSQADWDSYEQYF.

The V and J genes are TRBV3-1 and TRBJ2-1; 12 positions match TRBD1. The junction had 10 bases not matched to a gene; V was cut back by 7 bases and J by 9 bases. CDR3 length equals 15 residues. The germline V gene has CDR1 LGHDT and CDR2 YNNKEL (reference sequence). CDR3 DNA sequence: TGTGCCAGCACCCAGGACGGGACAGGGGGCTTTGAGCAGTTCTTC. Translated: CASTQDGTGGFEQFF.

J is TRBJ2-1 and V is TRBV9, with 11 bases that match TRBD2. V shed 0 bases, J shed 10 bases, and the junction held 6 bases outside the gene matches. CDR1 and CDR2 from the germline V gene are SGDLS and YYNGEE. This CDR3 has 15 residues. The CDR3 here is CASSVEVAGGTEQFF. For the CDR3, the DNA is TGTGCCAGCAGCGTAGAGGTAGCGGGAGGGACCGAGCAGTTCTTC.

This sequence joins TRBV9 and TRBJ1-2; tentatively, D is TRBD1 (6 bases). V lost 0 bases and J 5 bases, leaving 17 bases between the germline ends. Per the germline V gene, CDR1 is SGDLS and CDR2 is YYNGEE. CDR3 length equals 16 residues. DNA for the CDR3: TGTGCCAGCAGCGTAGGCCCCGTCGGGGGCGGGTATGGCTACACCTTC. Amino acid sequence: CASSVGPVGGGYGYTF.

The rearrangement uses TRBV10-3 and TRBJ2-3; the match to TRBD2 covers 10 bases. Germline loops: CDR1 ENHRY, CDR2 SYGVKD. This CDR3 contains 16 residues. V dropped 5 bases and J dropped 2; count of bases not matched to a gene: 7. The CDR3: CAISSSSGRPTDTQYF. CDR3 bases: TGTGCCATCAGTTCCTCTAGCGGGAGACCCACAGATACGCAGTATTTT.

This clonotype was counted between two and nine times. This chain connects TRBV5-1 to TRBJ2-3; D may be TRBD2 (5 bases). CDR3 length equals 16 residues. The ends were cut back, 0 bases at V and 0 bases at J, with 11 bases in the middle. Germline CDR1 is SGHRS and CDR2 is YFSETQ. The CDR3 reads CASSLVSGVSTDTQYF. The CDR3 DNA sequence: TGCGCCAGCAGCTTGGTATCCGGGGTCAGCACAGATACGCAGTATTTT.

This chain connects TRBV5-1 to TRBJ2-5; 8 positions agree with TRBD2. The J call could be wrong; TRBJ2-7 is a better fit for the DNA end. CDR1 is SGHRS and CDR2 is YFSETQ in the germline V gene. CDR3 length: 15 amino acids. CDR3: CARSYRGGRVDEQYF. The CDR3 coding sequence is TGCGCGCGATCCTATCGGGGGGGACGTGTGGACGAGCAGTACTTC.

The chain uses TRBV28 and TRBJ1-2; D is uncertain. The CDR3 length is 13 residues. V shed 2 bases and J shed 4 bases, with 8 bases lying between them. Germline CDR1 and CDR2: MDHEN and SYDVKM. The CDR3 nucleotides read TGTGCCAGCAGTTTAAGAGTCACCTATGGCTACACCTTC. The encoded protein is CASSLRVTYGYTF.

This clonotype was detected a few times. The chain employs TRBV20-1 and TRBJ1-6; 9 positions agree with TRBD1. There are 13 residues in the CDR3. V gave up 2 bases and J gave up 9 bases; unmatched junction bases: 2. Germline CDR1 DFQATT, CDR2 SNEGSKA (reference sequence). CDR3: CSARPGQGSPLHF. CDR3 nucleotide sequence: TGCAGTGCTAGACCGGGACAGGGTTCACCCCTCCACTTT.

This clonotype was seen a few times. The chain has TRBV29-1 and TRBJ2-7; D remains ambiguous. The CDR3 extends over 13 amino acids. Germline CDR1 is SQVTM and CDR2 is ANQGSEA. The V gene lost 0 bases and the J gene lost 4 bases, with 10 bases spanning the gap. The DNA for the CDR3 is TGCAGCGTTGAAGAGGTAGCTAATTACGAGCAGTACTTC. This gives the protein CSVEEVANYEQYF.

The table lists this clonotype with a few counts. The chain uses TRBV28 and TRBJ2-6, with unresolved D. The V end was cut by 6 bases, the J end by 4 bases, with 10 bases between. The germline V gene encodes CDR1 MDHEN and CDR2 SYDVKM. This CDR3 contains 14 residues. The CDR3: CASRKGTGANVLTF. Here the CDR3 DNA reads TGTGCCAGCAGGAAGGGAACAGGGGCCAACGTCCTGACTTTC.

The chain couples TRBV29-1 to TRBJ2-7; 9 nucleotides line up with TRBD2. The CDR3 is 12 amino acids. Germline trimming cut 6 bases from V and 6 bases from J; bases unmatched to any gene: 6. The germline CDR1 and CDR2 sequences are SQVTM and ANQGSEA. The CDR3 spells CSVPGLAREQYF. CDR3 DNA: TGCAGCGTCCCGGGACTAGCTCGCGAGCAGTACTTC.

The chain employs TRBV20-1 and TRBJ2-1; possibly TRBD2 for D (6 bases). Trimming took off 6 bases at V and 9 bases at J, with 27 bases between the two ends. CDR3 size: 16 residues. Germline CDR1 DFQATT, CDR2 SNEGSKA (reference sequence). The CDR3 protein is CSAKAVTGLLSAEQFF. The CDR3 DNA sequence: TGCAGTGCCAAGGCCGTAACGGGACTCCTCAGCGCTGAGCAGTTCTTC.

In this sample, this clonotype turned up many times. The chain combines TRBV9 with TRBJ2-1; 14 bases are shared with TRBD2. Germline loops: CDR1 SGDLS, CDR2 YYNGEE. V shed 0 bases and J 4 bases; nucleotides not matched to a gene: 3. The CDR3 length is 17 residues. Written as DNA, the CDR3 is TGTGCCAGCAGCGTAGGGACTAGCGGGGGGAGTTACAATGAGCAGTTCTTC. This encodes CASSVGTSGGSYNEQFF.

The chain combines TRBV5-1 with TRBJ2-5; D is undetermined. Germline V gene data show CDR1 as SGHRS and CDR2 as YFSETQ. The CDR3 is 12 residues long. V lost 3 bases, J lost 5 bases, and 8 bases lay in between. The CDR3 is CASSSLSETQYF. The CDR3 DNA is TGCGCCAGCAGCTCGTTATCGGAGACCCAGTACTTC.

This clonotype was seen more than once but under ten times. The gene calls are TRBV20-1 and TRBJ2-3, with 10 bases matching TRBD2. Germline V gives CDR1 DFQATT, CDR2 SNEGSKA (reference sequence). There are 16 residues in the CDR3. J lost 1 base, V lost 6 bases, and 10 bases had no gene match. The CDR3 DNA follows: TGCAGTGCCGGCGATCTCGGGACTAGCGGCACAGATACGCAGTATTTT. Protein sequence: CSAGDLGTSGTDTQYF.

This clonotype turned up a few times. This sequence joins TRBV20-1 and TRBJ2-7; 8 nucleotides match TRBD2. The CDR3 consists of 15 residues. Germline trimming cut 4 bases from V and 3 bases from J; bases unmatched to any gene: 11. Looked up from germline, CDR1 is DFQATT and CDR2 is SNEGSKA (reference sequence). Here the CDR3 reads CSAKDPSGRYYEQYF. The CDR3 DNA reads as TGCAGTGCTAAAGACCCCAGCGGGAGATACTACGAGCAGTACTTC.

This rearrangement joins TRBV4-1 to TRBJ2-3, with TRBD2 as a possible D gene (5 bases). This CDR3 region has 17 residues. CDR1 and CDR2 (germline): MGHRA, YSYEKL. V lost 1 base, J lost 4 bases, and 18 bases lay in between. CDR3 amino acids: CASSQGHGLEPSDTQYF. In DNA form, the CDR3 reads TGCGCCAGCAGCCAAGGTCACGGACTCGAGCCCTCAGATACGCAGTATTTT.

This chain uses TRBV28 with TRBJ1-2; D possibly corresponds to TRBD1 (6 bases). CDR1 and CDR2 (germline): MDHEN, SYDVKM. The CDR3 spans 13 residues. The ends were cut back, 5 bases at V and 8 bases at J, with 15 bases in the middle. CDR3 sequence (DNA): TGTGCCAGCAGTCCCCCTTACAGGGTCGGCTACACCTTC. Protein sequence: CASSPPYRVGYTF.

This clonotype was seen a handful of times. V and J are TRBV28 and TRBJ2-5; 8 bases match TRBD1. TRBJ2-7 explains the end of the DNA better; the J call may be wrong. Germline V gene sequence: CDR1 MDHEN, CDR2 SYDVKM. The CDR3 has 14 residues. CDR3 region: CASSFPGQGYEQYF. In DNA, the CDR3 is TGTGCCAGCAGTTTCCCTGGACAGGGCTACGAGCAGTACTTC.

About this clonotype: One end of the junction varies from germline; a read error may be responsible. The CDR3, as DNA: TGTGCCAGCAGTTTATACGGCGGTAACTCCTACAATGGGCAGTTCTTC. Protein sequence: CASSLYGGNSYNGQFF. The chain is built from TRBV28 and TRBJ2-1; D is ambiguous. The CDR3 is 16 amino acids. Germline CDR1 reads MDHEN; CDR2 reads SYDVKM.

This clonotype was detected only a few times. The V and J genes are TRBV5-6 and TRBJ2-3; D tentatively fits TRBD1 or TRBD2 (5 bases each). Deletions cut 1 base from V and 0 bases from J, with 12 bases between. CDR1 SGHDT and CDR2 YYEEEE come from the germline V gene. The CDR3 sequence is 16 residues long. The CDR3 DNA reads TGTGCCAGCAGCTTGTTCCGGGGCCCTAGCACAGATACGCAGTATTTT. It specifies CASSLFRGPSTDTQYF.

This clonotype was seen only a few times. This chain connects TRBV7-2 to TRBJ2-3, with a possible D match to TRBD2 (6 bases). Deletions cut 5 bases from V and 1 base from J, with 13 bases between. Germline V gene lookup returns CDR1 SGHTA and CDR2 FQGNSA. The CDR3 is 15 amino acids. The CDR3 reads CASSLASARTDTQYF. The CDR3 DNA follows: TGTGCCAGCAGCCTCGCTAGCGCCCGCACAGATACGCAGTATTTT.

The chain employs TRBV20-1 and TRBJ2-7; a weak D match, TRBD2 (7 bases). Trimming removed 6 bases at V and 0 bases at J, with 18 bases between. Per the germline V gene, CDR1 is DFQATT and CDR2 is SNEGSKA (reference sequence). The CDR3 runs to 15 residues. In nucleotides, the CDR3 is TGCAGTGCCGGGGGGCAGGGCGCCTCCTCCTACGAGCAGTACTTC. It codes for CSAGGQGASSYEQYF.

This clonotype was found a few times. The CDR3 DNA reads TGTGCCAGCAGCTTAGAATGGGGCGGTCGTGGAAAACTGTTTTTT. Amino acids: CASSLEWGGRGKLFF. The chain combines TRBV7-9 with TRBJ1-4; the D gene is possibly TRBD1 (5 bases). The CDR3 has 15 amino acids. The germline CDR1 and CDR2 sequences are SEHNR and FQNEAQ (reference sequence). V was clipped by 1 base and J by 10 bases, with 16 bases between them. Based on the CDR3 plus reference TRBV7-9 and TRBJ1-4, the full variable domain is DTGVSQNPRHKITKRGQNVTFRCDPISEHNRLYWYRQTLGQGPEFLTYFQNEAQLEKSRLLSDRFSAERPKGSFSTLEIQRTEQGDSAMYLCASSLEWGGRGKLFFGSGTQLSVL.